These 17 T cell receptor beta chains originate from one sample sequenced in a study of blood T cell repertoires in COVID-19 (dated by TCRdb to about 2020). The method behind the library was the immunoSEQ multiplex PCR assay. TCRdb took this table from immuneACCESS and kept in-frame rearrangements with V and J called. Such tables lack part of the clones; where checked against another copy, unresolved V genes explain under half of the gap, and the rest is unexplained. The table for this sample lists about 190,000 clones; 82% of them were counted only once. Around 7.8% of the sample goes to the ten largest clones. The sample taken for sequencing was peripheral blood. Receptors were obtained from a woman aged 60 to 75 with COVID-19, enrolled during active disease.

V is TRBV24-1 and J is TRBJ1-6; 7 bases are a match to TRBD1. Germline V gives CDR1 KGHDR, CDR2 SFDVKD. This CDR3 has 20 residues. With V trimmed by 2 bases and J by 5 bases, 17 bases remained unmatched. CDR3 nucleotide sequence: TGTGCCACCAGTGATTACTCCTTCAAGACAGGGTGCCAAAATAATTCACCCCTCCACTTT. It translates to CATSDYSFKTGCQNNSPLHF.

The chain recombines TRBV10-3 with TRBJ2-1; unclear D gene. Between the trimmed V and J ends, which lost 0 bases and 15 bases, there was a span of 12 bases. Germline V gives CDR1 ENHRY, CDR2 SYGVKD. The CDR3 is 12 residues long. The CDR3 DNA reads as TGTGCCATCAGTGAGTCGACGCAGGCTCGGTTCTTC. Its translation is CAISESTQARFF.

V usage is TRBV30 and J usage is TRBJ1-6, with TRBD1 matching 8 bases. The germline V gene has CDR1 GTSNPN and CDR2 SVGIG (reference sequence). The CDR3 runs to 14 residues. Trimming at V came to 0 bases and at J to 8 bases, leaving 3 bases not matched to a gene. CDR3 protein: CAWSVLQGDSPLHF. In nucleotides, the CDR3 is TGTGCCTGGAGTGTACTACAGGGGGATTCACCCCTCCACTTT.

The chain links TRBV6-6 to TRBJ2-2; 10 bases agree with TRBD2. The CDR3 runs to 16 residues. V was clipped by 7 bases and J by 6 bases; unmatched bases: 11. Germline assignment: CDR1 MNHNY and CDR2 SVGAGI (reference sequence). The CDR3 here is CASKLAGAHRSGELFF. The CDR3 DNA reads TGTGCCAGCAAGCTAGCGGGGGCTCATAGGTCCGGGGAGCTGTTTTTT.

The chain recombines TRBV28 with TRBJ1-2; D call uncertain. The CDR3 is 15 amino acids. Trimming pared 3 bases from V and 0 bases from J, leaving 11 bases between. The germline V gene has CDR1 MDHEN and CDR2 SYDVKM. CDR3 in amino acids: CASSFLGAPNYGYTF. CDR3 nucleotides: TGTGCCAGCAGTTTCCTTGGAGCGCCTAACTATGGCTACACCTTC.

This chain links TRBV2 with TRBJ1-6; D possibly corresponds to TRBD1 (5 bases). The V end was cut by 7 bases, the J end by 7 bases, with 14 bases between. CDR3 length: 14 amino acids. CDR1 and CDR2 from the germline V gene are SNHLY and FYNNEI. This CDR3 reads CASIGGAGNSPLHF. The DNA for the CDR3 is TGTGCCAGCATAGGAGGGGCCGGGAATTCACCCCTCCACTTT. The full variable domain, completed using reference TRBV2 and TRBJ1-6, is EPEVTQTPSHQVTQMGQEVILRCVPISNHLYFYWYRQILGQKVEFLVSFYNNEISEKSEIFDDQFSVERPDGSNFTLKIRSTKLEDSAMYFCASIGGAGNSPLHFGNGTRLTVT.

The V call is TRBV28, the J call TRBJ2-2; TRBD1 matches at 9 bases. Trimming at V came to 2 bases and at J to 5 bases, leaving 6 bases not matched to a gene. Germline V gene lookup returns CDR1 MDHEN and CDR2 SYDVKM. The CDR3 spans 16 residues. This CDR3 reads CASSLAGQGWTGELFF. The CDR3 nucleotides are TGTGCCAGCAGTTTAGCGGGACAGGGATGGACCGGGGAGCTGTTTTTT.

The CDR3 region has the DNA TGTGCCAGCAGTTACTTCAGGGGGCGTGGGGCCAACGTCCTGACTTTC. As protein: CASSYFRGRGANVLTF. V gene TRBV6-5 combines with J gene TRBJ2-6; TRBD1 matches 8 bases. The length of the CDR3 is 16 residues. V was pared by 1 base and J by 3 bases, with 2 bases of the junction left unmatched. The germline gives CDR1 MNHEY, CDR2 SVGAGI.

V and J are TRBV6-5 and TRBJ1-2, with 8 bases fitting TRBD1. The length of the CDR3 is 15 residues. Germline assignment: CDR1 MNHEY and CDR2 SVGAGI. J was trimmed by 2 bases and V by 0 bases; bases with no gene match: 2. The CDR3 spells CASSYSTGVNYGYTF. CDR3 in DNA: TGTGCCAGCAGTTACTCGACAGGGGTGAACTATGGCTACACCTTC.

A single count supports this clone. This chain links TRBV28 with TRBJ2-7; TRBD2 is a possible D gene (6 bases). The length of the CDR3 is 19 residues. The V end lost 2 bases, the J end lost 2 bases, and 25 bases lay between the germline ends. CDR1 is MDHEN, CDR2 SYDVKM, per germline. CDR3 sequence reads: CASSLDRPWQRAITYEQYF. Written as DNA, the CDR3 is TGTGCCAGCAGTTTAGATCGTCCGTGGCAGCGGGCCATAACCTACGAGCAGTACTTC.

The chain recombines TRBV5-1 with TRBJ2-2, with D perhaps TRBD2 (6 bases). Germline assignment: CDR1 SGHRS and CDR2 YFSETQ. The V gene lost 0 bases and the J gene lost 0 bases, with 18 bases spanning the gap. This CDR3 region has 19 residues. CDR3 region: CASSLAGGTGLSNTGELFF. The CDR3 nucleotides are TGCGCCAGCAGCTTGGCTGGCGGGACCGGACTATCGAACACCGGGGAGCTGTTTTTT.

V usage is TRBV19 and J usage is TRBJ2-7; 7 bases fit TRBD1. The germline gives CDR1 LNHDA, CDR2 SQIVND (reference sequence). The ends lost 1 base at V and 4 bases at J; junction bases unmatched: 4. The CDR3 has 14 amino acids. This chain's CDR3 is CASSIVGTAYEQYF. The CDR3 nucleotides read TGTGCCAGTAGTATAGTTGGGACAGCTTACGAGCAGTACTTC.

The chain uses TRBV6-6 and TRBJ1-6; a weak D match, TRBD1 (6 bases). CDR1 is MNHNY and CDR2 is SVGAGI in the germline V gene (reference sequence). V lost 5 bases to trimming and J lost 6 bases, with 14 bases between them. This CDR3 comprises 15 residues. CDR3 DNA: TGTGCCAGCAGTGTAAAACAGGGTAGTAATTCACCCCTCCACTTT. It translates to CASSVKQGSNSPLHF.

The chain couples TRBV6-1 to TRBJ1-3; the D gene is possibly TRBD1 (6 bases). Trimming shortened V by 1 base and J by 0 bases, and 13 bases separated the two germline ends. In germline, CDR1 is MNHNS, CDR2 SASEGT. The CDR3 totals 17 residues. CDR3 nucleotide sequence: TGTGCCAGCAGTGAAGTCGCAGGGGTAAGCTCTGGAAACACCATATATTTT. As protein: CASSEVAGVSSGNTIYF.

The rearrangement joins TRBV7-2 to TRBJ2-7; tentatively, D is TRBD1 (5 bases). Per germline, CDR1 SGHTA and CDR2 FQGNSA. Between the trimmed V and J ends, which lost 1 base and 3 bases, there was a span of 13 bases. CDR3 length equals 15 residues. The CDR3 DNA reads TGTGCCAGCAGCTTAGAATTATTGACAGACTACGAGCAGTACTTC. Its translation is CASSLELLTDYEQYF.

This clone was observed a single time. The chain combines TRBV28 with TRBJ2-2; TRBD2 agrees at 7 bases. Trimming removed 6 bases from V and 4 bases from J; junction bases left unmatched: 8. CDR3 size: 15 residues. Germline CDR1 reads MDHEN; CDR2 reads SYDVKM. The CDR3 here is CASSSPGGGTGELFF. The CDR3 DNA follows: TGTGCCAGCAGCTCCCCGGGGGGTGGCACCGGGGAGCTGTTTTTT.

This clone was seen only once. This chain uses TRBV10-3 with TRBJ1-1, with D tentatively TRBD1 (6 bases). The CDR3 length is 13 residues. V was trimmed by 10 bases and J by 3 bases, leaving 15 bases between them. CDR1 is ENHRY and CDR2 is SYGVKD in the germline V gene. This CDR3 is CATKGGMDTEAFF. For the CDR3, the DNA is TGTGCCACTAAGGGGGGGATGGACACTGAAGCTTTCTTT.